The TCR beta chain under discussion was sequenced for a study of blood T cell repertoires in COVID-19. On the study more broadly: The origin of the acute and convalescent COVID-19 samples was the United States, Italy and Spain.

Donors were grouped by their self-reported clinical history. This clone was observed a single time. Produced via immunoSEQ multiplex PCR; TCRdb's table is partial and in-frame only. The sample comprises 200,000 to 250,000 clones, about 90% of which are singletons, and 14% to 15% rests with the top ten. J was trimmed by 3 bases and V by 4 bases; bases with no gene match: 10. The CDR3 contains 18 residues. In germline, CDR1 is SGHTA, CDR2 FQGNSA. V gene TRBV7-2 combines with J gene TRBJ2-3; the match to TRBD2 covers 13 bases. The specimen sequenced was PBMCs or T cells enriched from blood (not recorded which). The TCR was taken from a woman aged 50 to 65 with acute COVID-19. The CDR3 region has the DNA TGTGCCAGCAGCTCCAGGACTAGCGGGAGTTTCTGGACAGATACGCAGTATTTT. This translates into CASSSRTSGSFWTDTQYF.